Listed here are 8 T cell receptor beta chains from one sample, sequenced in a study of blood T cell repertoires in COVID-19 (dated by TCRdb to the early 2020s). Libraries were made using the immunoSEQ multiplex PCR assay. The table was pulled from immuneACCESS by TCRdb, which kept in-frame rearrangements only. Such tables lose some clones; where checked, under half of the loss comes from unresolved V genes, and the rest has no known cause. Here the sample has 250,000 or so clones; more than 75% occur a single time. The top ten clonotypes cover 9% to 15% of the sample. Sequenced input: peripheral blood. These receptors all come from an elderly man with acute or convalescent COVID-19.

The rearrangement uses TRBV28 and TRBJ1-3; 7 bases fit TRBD1. V shed 7 bases and J 0 bases; nucleotides not matched to a gene: 9. The germline CDR1 and CDR2 sequences are MDHEN and SYDVKM. The CDR3 covers 16 residues. The CDR3 region has the DNA TGTGCCAGCACTCTGGGGACAGTCCTCTCTGGAAACACCATATATTTT. This encodes CASTLGTVLSGNTIYF. Based on the CDR3 plus reference TRBV28 and TRBJ1-3, the full variable domain is DVKVTQSSRYLVKRTGEKVFLECVQDMDHENMFWYRQDPGLGLRLIYFSYDVKMKEKGDIPEGYSVSREKKERFSLILESASTNQTSMYLCASTLGTVLSGNTIYFGEGSWLTVV.

This chain joins TRBV5-1 and TRBJ2-7; the match to TRBD1 covers 11 bases. Trimming cost V 4 bases and J 8 bases; bases outside gene matches: 5. The CDR3 is 13 residues long. Germline assignment: CDR1 SGHRS and CDR2 YFSETQ. In nucleotides, the CDR3 is TGCGCCAGCAGCCACGGACAGGGGGCCCAGCAGTACTTC. This gives the protein CASSHGQGAQQYF.

The rearrangement uses TRBV11-2 and TRBJ1-2; D ambiguous. The CDR3 sequence is 13 residues long. V was trimmed by 1 base and J by 8 bases, leaving 11 bases between them. Germline V gene sequence: CDR1 SGHAT, CDR2 FQNNGV. The CDR3: CASSLGGEMGYTF. The CDR3 bases are TGTGCCAGCAGCTTAGGAGGTGAGATGGGCTACACCTTC.

The V and J genes are TRBV7-3 and TRBJ2-2; D gene unclear. This CDR3 comprises 12 residues. Trimming removed 5 bases at V and 7 bases at J, with 8 bases between. Germline lookup yields CDR1 SGHTA and CDR2 FQGTGA. The CDR3 DNA is TGTGCCAGCAGCCCGTACGGCGGGGAGCTGTTTTTT. Amino acids: CASSPYGGELFF. The full variable domain, in which reference TRBV7-3 and TRBJ2-2 provide the parts outside the CDR3, is GAGVSQTPSNKVTEKGKYVELRCDPISGHTALYWYRQSLGQGPEFLIYFQGTGAADDSGLPNDRFFAVRPEGSVSTLKIQRTERGDSAVYLCASSPYGGELFFGEGSRLTVL.

The chain combines TRBV5-5 with TRBJ1-5; 8 bases are a match to TRBD1. This CDR3 has 15 amino acids. The germline gives CDR1 SGHKS, CDR2 YYEKEE (reference sequence). V dropped 4 bases and J dropped 4; count of bases not matched to a gene: 7. Written as DNA, the CDR3 is TGTGCCAGCAGCCTCCAGGGGGCTTCTAATCAGCCCCAGCATTTT. Its protein is CASSLQGASNQPQHF.

V and J are TRBV14 and TRBJ2-1; TRBD2 matches 11 bases. The V and J ends lost 4 bases and 3 bases, in that order; junction bases with no gene match: 14. The germline V gene encodes CDR1 SGHDN and CDR2 FVKESK. The CDR3 is 19 residues long. DNA of the CDR3: TGTGCCAGCAGCCCCGGGTTTTTACTAGCGGGAGCGGACTACAATGAGCAGTTCTTC. Protein: CASSPGFLLAGADYNEQFF.

The J gene is TRBJ2-7, the V gene TRBV7-3, with 9 bases fitting TRBD1. This CDR3 is built from 15 residues. Germline V gives CDR1 SGHTA, CDR2 FQGTGA. The junction had 5 bases not matched to a gene; V was cut back by 5 bases and J by 0 bases. Here the CDR3 DNA reads TGTGCCAGCAGCCCAGGGGACAGGGTCTCCTACGAGCAGTACTTC. Translating gives CASSPGDRVSYEQYF.

This rearrangement joins TRBV19 to TRBJ2-3; 12 bases match TRBD2. Germline values: CDR1 LNHDA, CDR2 SQIVND (reference sequence). CDR3 length: 18 residues. The ends lost 3 bases at V and 2 bases at J; junction bases unmatched: 9. The CDR3 DNA is TGTGCCAGTAGTATCCTCTCGACTAGCGGGGGCCTCACAGATACGCAGTATTTT. This translates into CASSILSTSGGLTDTQYF.